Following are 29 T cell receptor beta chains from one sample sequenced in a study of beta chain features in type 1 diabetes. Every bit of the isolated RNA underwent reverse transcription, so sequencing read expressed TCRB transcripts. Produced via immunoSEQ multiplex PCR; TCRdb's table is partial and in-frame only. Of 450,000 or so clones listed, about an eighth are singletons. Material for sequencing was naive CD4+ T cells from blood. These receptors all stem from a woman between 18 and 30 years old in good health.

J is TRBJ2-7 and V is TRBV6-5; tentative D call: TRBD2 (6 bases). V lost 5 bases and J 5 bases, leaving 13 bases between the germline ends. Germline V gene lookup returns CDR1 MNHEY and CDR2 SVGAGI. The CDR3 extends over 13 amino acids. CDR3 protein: CASSQRGGDEQYV. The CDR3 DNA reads TGTGCCAGCAGTCAAAGGGGAGGCGACGAGCAGTACGTC.

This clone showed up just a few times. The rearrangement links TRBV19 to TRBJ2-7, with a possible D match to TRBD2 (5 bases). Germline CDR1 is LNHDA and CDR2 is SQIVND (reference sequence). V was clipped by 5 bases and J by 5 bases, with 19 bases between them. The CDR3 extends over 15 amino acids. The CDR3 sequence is CASSLSRNPGNEQYF. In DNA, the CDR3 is TGTGCCAGTAGTCTCAGTCGGAATCCGGGAAACGAGCAGTACTTC.

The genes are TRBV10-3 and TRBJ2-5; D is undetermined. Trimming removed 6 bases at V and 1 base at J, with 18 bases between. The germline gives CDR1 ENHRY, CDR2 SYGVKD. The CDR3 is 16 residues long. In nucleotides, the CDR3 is TGTGCCATCAGAGCCGACCTGAGGTACGGCCAAGAGACCCAGTACTTC. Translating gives CAIRADLRYGQETQYF.

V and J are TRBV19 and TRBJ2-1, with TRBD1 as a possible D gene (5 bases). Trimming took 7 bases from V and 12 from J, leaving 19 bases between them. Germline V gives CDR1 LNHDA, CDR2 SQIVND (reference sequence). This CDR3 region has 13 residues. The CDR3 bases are TGTGCCAGTACCCACGGGCAGGGCGTCCTGCAGTTCTTC. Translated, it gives CASTHGQGVLQFF.

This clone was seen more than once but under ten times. In nucleotides, the CDR3 is TGTGCCAGCTCACAGGGTACCCAAGAGACCCAGTACTTC. Amino acids: CASSQGTQETQYF. J is TRBJ2-5 and V is TRBV18; D is ambiguous. CDR3 length: 13 residues. V gave up 4 bases and J gave up 1 base, with 7 bases separating them. In germline, CDR1 is KGHSH, CDR2 LQKENI.

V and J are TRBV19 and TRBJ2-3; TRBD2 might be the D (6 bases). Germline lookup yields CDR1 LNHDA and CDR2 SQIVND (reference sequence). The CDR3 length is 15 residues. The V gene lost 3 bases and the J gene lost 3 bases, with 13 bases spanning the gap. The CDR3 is CASSIRGRRTDTQYF. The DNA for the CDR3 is TGTGCCAGTAGTATCCGGGGGAGAAGGACAGATACGCAGTATTTT.

The CDR3 nucleotides are TGTGCCAGCAGTGAATCCCTCTCCGGGAGGGCCTTCAATGAGCAGTTCTTC. Translation gives CASSESLSGRAFNEQFF. The chain links TRBV6-1 to TRBJ2-1; 8 bases match TRBD2. This CDR3 spans 17 amino acids. The germline gives CDR1 MNHNS, CDR2 SASEGT. The ends lost 2 bases at V and 6 bases at J; junction bases unmatched: 12.

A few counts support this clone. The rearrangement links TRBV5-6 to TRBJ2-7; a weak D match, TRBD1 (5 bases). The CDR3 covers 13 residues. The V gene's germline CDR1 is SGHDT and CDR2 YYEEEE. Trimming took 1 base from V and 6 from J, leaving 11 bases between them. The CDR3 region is CASSLFSGFEQYV. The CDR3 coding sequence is TGTGCCAGCAGCTTGTTTTCAGGGTTCGAGCAGTACGTC.

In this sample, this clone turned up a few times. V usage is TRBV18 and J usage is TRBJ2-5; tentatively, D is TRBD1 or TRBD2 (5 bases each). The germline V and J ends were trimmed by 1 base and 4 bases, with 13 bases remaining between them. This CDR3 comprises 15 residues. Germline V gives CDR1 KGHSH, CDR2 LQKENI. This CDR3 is CASSPQRGALETQYF. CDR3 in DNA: TGTGCCAGCTCACCACAGAGAGGGGCGCTAGAGACCCAGTACTTC.

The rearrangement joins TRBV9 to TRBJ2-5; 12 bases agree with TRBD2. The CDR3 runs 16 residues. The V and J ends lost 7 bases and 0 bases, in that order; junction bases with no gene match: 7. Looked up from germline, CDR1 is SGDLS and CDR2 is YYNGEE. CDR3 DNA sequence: TGTGCCAGCTCGAGGACTAGCGGGGAGTACCAAGAGACCCAGTACTTC. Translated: CASSRTSGEYQETQYF.

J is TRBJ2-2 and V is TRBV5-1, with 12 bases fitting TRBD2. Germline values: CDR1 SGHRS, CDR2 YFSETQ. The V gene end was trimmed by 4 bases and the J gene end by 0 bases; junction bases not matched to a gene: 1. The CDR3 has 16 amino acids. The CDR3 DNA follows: TGCGCCAGCAGCCCTAGCGGGAGGGCGAACACCGGGGAGCTGTTTTTT. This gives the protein CASSPSGRANTGELFF.

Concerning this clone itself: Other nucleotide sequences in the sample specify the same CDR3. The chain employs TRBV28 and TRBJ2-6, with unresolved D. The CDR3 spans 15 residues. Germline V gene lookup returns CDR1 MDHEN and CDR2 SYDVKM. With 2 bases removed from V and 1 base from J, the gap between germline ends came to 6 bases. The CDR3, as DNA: TGTGCCAGCAGTTTAGGCGGATCTGGGGCCAACGTCCTGACTTTC. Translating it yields CASSLGGSGANVLTF.

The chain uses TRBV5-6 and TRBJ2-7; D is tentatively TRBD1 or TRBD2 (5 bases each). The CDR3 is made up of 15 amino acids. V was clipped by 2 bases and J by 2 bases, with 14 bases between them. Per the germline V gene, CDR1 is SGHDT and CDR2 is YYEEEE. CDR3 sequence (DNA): TGTGCCAGCAGCTTAGCCGGGACCTTAGCCTACGAGCAGTACGTC. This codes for CASSLAGTLAYEQYV.

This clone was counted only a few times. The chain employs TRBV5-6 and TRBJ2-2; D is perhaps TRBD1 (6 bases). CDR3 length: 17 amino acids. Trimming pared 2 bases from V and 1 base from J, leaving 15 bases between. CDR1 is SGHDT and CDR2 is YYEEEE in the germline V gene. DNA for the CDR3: TGTGCCAGCAGCTTTGGGGGCCGGAGACTGAACACCGGGGAGCTGTTTTTT. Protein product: CASSFGGRRLNTGELFF.

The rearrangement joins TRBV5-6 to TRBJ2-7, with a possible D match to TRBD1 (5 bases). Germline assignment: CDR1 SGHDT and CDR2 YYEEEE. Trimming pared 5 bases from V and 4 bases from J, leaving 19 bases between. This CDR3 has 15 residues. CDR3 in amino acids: CASSYDSPAAYEQYF. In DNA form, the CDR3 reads TGTGCCAGCAGTTATGACAGCCCCGCTGCGTACGAGCAGTACTTC.

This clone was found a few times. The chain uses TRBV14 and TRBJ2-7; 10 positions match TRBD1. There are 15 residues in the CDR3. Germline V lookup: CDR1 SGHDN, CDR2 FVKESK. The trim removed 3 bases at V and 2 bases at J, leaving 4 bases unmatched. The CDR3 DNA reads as TGTGCCAGCAGCCATCGGGACAGGGGCCCCTACGAGCAGTACGTC. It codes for CASSHRDRGPYEQYV.

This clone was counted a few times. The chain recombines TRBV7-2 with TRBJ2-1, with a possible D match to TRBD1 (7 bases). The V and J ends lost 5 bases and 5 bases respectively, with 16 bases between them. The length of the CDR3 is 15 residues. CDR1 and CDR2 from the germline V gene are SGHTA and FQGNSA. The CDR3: CASSPQGGWNNEQFF. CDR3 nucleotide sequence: TGTGCCAGCAGCCCCCAGGGGGGTTGGAACAATGAGCAGTTCTTC.

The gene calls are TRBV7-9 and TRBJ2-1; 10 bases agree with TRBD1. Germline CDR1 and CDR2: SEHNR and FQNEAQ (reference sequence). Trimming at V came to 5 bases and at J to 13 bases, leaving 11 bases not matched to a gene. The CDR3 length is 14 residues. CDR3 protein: CASSHPGQGKRQFF. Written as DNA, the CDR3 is TGTGCCAGCAGCCATCCGGGACAGGGGAAGCGACAGTTCTTC. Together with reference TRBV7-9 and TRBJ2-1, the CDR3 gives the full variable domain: DTGVSQNPRHKITKRGQNVTFRCDPISEHNRLYWYRQTLGQGPEFLTYFQNEAQLEKSRLLSDRFSAERPKGSFSTLEIQRTEQGDSAMYLCASSHPGQGKRQFFGPGTRLTVL.

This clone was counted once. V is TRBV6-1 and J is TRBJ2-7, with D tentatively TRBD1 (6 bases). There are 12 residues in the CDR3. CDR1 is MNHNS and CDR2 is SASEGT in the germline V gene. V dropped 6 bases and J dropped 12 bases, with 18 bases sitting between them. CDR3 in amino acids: CASSDRQFGRYV. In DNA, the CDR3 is TGTGCCAGCAGCGACAGGCAATTTGGGCGGTACGTC.

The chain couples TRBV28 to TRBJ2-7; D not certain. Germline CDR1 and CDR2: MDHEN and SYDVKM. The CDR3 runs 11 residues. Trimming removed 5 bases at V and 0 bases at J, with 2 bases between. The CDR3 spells CASSNSYEQYV. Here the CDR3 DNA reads TGTGCCAGCAGTAACTCCTACGAGCAGTACGTC.

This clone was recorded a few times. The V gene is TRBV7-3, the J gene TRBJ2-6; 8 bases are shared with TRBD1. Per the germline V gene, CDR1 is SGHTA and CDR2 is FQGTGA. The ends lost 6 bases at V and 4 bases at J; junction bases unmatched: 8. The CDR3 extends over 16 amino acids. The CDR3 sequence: CASRPLRGLGANVLTF. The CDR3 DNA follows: TGTGCCAGCAGGCCCCTCAGGGGGCTCGGGGCCAACGTCCTGACTTTC.

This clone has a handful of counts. CDR3 region: CASSIRPEQFF. The CDR3 DNA follows: TGTGCCAGTAGTATTCGGCCAGAGCAGTTCTTC. V and J are TRBV19 and TRBJ2-1; D is uncertain. The CDR3 spans 11 residues. The germline CDR1 and CDR2 sequences are LNHDA and SQIVND (reference sequence). Trimming took 3 bases from V and 10 from J, leaving 7 bases between them.

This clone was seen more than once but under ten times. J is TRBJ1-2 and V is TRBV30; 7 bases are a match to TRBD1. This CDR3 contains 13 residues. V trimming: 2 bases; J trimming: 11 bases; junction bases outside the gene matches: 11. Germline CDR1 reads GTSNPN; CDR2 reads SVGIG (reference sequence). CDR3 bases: TGTGCCTGGAGTTTAAGCCAGGGACAGAAATACACCTTC. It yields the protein CAWSLSQGQKYTF.

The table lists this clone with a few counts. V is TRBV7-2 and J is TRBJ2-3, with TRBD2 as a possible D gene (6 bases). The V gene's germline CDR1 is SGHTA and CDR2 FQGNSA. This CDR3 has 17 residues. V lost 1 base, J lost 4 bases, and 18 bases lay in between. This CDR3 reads CASSLGGWEVWPDTQYF. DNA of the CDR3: TGTGCCAGCAGCTTAGGAGGGTGGGAGGTTTGGCCAGATACGCAGTATTTT.

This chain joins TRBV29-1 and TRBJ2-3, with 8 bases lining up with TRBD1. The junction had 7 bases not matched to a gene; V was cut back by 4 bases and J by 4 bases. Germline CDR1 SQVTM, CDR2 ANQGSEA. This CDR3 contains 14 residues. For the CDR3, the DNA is TGCAGCGTTGTCGTTTACAGGGGGGCAGATACGCAGTATTTT. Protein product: CSVVVYRGADTQYF.

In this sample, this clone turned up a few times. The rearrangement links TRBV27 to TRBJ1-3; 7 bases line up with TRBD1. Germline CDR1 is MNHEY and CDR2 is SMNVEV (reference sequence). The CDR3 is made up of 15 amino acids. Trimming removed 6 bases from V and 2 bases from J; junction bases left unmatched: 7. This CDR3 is CASRLQGLAGNTIYF. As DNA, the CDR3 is TGTGCCAGCAGGCTACAGGGGTTGGCTGGAAACACCATATATTTT.

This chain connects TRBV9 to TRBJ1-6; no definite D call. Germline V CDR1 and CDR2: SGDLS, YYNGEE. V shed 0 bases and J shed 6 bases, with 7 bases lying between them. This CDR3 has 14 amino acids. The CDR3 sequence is CASSVGAGNSPLHF. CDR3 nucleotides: TGTGCCAGCAGCGTAGGGGCAGGTAATTCACCCCTCCACTTT.

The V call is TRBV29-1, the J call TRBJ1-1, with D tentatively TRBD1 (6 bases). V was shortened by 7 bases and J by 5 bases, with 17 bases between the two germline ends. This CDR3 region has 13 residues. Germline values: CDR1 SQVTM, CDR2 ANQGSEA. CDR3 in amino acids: CSGKQGVGTEAFF. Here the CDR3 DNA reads TGCAGCGGGAAACAGGGAGTTGGAACTGAAGCTTTCTTT.

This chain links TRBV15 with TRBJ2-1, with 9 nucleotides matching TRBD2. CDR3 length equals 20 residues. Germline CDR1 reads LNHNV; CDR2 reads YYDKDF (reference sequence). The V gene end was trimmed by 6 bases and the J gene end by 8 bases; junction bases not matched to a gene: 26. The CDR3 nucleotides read TGTGCCACCAGTTTTTTTCGCCGCGGGACTGGGACTAGCTTCGTCGATGAGCAGTTCTTC. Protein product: CATSFFRRGTGTSFVDEQFF.